This entry lists 32 T cell receptor beta chains sequenced from one sample in a study of CD8+ T cells in alopecia areata. The authors extracted RNA and reverse transcribed it into cDNA as the sequencing template. The data were produced by immunoSEQ multiplex PCR, yet TCRdb's version contains in-frame clones alone and is incomplete. This record lists some 120,000 clones, none seen once only, and the top ten clones contain 20%. Material for sequencing was lesional skin. These TCRs come from a C3H/HeJ mouse with alopecia areata. This strain has MHC haplotype H2-k.

As to this clone: Gene names and germline refer to mouse. The DNA ends 4 residues before the CDR3 does, and the rest of the CDR3 is filled in from the germline J gene. The V gene is TRBV5, the J gene TRBJ2-5; 8 bases match TRBD2. This CDR3 contains 16 residues. The ends lost 1 base at V and 0 bases at J; junction bases unmatched: 3. Germline V gene data show CDR1 as LGHNA and CDR2 as YNLKQL (reference sequence). The CDR3: CASSQVWGDNQDTQYF. The sequenced part of the CDR3 DNA is TGTGCCAGCAGCCAAGTCTGGGGGGATAACCAAGAC.

This clone has only a few counts. Mouse germline and gene names are used. The observed sequence ends 4 residues before the CDR3 terminus, with the missing tail filled in from the germline J gene. The chain joins TRBV19 to TRBJ2-5, with unresolved D. The V and J ends lost 0 bases and 0 bases respectively, with 8 bases between them. The germline CDR1 and CDR2 sequences are FNHDT and SITEND (reference sequence). CDR3 length: 15 amino acids. CDR3 in amino acids: CASSIVIGNQDTQYF. The sequenced CDR3 bases are TGTGCCAGCAGTATAGTTATTGGTAACCAAGAC.

This clone has a count of ten or more. A mismatch at residue 13 separates the TCRdb protein from the translated DNA, so the protein presented here was translated from the DNA. Gene names follow the mouse nomenclature. The observed sequence ends 3 residues before the CDR3 terminus, with the missing tail filled in from the germline J gene. This chain uses TRBV1 with TRBJ1-6, with TRBD1 matching over 9 bases. TRBJ1-6 is treated as an ORF (open reading frame) with a function not yet certain. With 1 base clipped from V and 5 bases from J, the junction kept 3 bases outside the gene matches. This CDR3 spans 16 amino acids. The germline CDR1 and CDR2 sequences are NSQYPW and LRSPGD (reference sequence). The covered CDR3 bases are TGCACCTGCAGTGCAGGCCGGGACAGGGATAATTCGCCC. Protein product: CTCSAGRDRDNSP. The full CDR3 protein reads CTCSAGRDRDNSPLYF.

As regards this clone: The gene names here belong to mouse. The DNA ends 4 residues before the CDR3 does, and the rest of the CDR3 is filled in from the germline J gene. This same CDR3 is encoded by further DNA sequences in the sample. The gene calls are TRBV1 and TRBJ2-7; 11 bases match TRBD2. In germline, CDR1 is NSQYPW, CDR2 LRSPGD (reference sequence). This CDR3 is built from 16 residues. The chain's CDR3 is CTCSADGLGGLYEQYF. The CDR3 DNA, read in part, is TGCACCTGCAGTGCAGATGGACTGGGGGGTCTTTAT.

On this clone: Germline and genes here are mouse. With the read ending 4 residues before the CDR3 end, the germline J gene is used to fill in that end. The chain combines TRBV19 with TRBJ2-7; 12 nucleotides align to TRBD1. The V segment lost 2 bases and the J segment 1 base; nucleotides outside the gene matches: 4. Germline-derived CDR1 and CDR2 are FNHDT and SITEND (reference sequence). The CDR3 totals 16 residues. Partial CDR3 DNA: TGTGCCAGCAGTATGGGGACAGGGGGCGGGTCCTAT. Amino acids: CASSMGTGGGSY. The whole CDR3 protein is CASSMGTGGGSYEQYF.

In this sample, this clone turned up a few times. All gene names here are mouse names. The read falls 4 residues short of the CDR3 end, and the missing part is taken from the germline J gene. V and J are TRBV19 and TRBJ2-3; D unresolved. V was trimmed by 4 bases and J by 0 bases, leaving 12 bases between them. The germline V gene encodes CDR1 FNHDT and CDR2 SITEND (reference sequence). This CDR3 region has 15 residues. Partial CDR3 DNA: TGTGCCAGCAGTCCTGACACTACTAGTGCAGAA. Translation gives CASSPDTTSAE. In full, the CDR3 is CASSPDTTSAETLYF.

This clone was counted at least ten times. Mouse names are used for the genes. The read ends 4 residues shy of where the CDR3 ends; the end is completed using the germline J gene. The chain couples TRBV1 to TRBJ2-7; 9 bases fit TRBD2. Germline CDR1 and CDR2: NSQYPW and LRSPGD (reference sequence). The CDR3 is made up of 15 amino acids. Unmatched junction bases numbered 3, after V lost 0 bases and J lost 3 bases. Incomplete CDR3 DNA: TGCACCTGCAGTGCAGATGGGGGGGCGGACTAT. Amino acid sequence: CTCSADGGADY. The entire CDR3 is CTCSADGGADYEQYF. The variable domain in full, with the rest retrieved from reference TRBV1 and TRBJ2-7, is VTLLEQNPRWRLVPRGQAVNLRCILKNSQYPWMSWYQQDLQKQLQWLFTLRSPGDKEVKSLPGADYLATRVTDTELRLQVANMSQGRTLYCTCSADGGADYEQYFGPGTRLTVL.

Remarks on this clone: The gene names here belong to mouse. The sequenced fragment ends 4 residues before the CDR3 boundary, so the rest is inferred from the germline J gene. The V gene is TRBV19, the J gene TRBJ2-3; 10 positions match TRBD2. The germline V gene has CDR1 FNHDT and CDR2 SITEND (reference sequence). The junction had 4 bases not matched to a gene; V was cut back by 0 bases and J by 0 bases. The CDR3 has 17 amino acids. The CDR3 DNA, read in part, is TGTGCCAGCAGTATAGCTCCTGGGGGGGCTAGTGCAGAA. It specifies CASSIAPGGASAE. The full CDR3 reads CASSIAPGGASAETLYF.

A few counts support this clone. Gene names and germline refer to mouse. With the read ending 4 residues before the CDR3 end, the germline J gene is used to fill in that end. This chain connects TRBV19 to TRBJ1-2; 9 bases match TRBD1. The junction had 2 bases not matched to a gene; V was cut back by 1 base and J by 1 base. The CDR3 is 15 amino acids. Germline CDR1 FNHDT, CDR2 SITEND (reference sequence). The DNA read from the CDR3 is TGTGCCAGCAGTATATCGGGACAGGGAAACTCC. This codes for CASSISGQGNS. The full CDR3 sequence reads CASSISGQGNSDYTF.

This clone was observed at least ten times. Gene labels here are mouse ones. Sequencing ends 4 residues short of the CDR3 end; the germline J gene provides the rest. The chain has TRBV13-3 and TRBJ1-4; D remains unclear. The germline gives CDR1 NNHDY, CDR2 SYVADS. The CDR3 covers 14 residues. V gave up 0 bases and J gave up 2 bases, with 5 bases separating them. Partial CDR3 DNA: TGTGCCAGCAGTGATGCACAGTCCAACGAA. It specifies CASSDAQSNE. In full, the CDR3 is CASSDAQSNERLFF.

In its sample, this clone was seen a few times. Each gene name is a mouse one. The read is 4 residues too short to cover the CDR3 end, so that end is filled in from the germline J gene. The rearrangement uses TRBV13-1 and TRBJ1-2; the D is unclear. The germline CDR1 and CDR2 sequences are NSHNY and SYGAGN. Trimming stripped 4 bases from V and 0 bases from J, with 7 bases between. The CDR3 runs 13 residues. Partial CDR3 DNA: TGTGCCAGCAGTCTGGGAGCAAACTCC. Its protein is CASSLGANS. The whole CDR3 sequence is CASSLGANSDYTF.

This clone turned up a few times. Gene names refer to mouse genes. Read sequence stops 4 residues before the CDR3 end, and the germline J gene provides the missing end. The chain uses TRBV13-1 and TRBJ2-7, with a tentative D call TRBD1 (6 bases). Germline V gives CDR1 NSHNY, CDR2 SYGAGN. The length of the CDR3 is 13 residues. CDR3 sequence reads: CASRPGQKYEQYF. The CDR3 bases that were read are TGTGCCAGCAGACCGGGACAAAAATAT.

This clone was observed at least ten times. The gene names given are mouse names. The CDR3 DNA, read in part, is TGTGCCAGCAGTGATGACGGGACAGGTTCCAACGAA. It is translated as CASSDDGTGSNE. Given in full, the CDR3 is CASSDDGTGSNERLFF. The rearrangement links TRBV13-3 to TRBJ1-4; 8 positions match TRBD1. The read terminates 4 residues ahead of where the CDR3 ends, so the germline J gene completes it. V shed 0 bases, J shed 1 base, and the junction held 2 bases outside the gene matches. Germline assignment: CDR1 NNHDY and CDR2 SYVADS. The CDR3 has 16 amino acids.

This clone was seen a few times. The TCRdb protein and the DNA translation do not line up at residue 12; the protein shown here was made by translating the DNA. Gene labels here are mouse ones. Read sequence stops 3 residues before the CDR3 end, and the germline J gene provides the missing end. The chain carries TRBV1 and TRBJ1-6, with a tentative D call TRBD1 (5 bases). TRBJ1-6 is known as an ORF, though its function is uncertain. This CDR3 spans 15 amino acids. V lost 0 bases to trimming and J lost 7 bases, with 10 bases between them. Germline assignment: CDR1 NSQYPW and CDR2 LRSPGD (reference sequence). Here the CDR3 reads CTCSADLGQNSPLYF. Incomplete CDR3 DNA: TGCACCTGCAGTGCAGATCTAGGACAAAATTCGCCC.

This clone was seen only a few times. Gene and germline names: mouse. The read falls 4 residues short of the CDR3 end, and the missing part is taken from the germline J gene. V gene TRBV13-2 combines with J gene TRBJ1-4; TRBD1 is a possible D gene (6 bases). Germline CDR1 is NNHNN and CDR2 is SYGAGS (reference sequence). Trimming shortened V by 3 bases and J by 0 bases, and 15 bases separated the two germline ends. The CDR3 loop spans 17 amino acids. The DNA read from the CDR3 is TGTGCCAGCGGTGCTCCGCCAGGGGAAATTTCCAACGAA. Its translation is CASGAPPGEISNE. The entire CDR3 reads CASGAPPGEISNERLFF.

This clone was picked up many times. Mouse gene names apply. Read coverage stops 4 residues before the CDR3 terminus; the germline J gene supplies the remainder. The rearrangement uses TRBV13-3 and TRBJ2-7, with D maybe TRBD1 (5 bases). This CDR3 contains 13 residues. Germline V lookup: CDR1 NNHDY, CDR2 SYVADS. CDR3 DNA (partial): TGTGCCAGCAGTGATGTAGGGGAATAT. It encodes CASSDVGEY. The CDR3 as a whole reads CASSDVGEYEQYF.

This clone was detected a few times. Mouse gene names apply. With the read ending 4 residues before the CDR3 end, the germline J gene is used to fill in that end. This same CDR3 is encoded by further DNA sequences in the sample. J is TRBJ2-5 and V is TRBV1; 10 bases align to TRBD2. CDR1 NSQYPW and CDR2 LRSPGD come from the germline V gene (reference sequence). CDR3 length: 16 residues. The trim removed 3 bases at V and 2 bases at J, leaving 5 bases unmatched. The CDR3 DNA, read in part, is TGCACCTGCAGTGCCGCTGGGGGGGCGGGCCAAGAC. Its translation: CTCSAAGGAGQD. The full CDR3 reads CTCSAAGGAGQDTQYF.

With regard to this clone: Gene names denote mouse genes. The read comes to an end 4 residues before the CDR3 does, leaving the germline J gene to fill in the end. This chain connects TRBV13-3 to TRBJ1-4, with 7 positions matching TRBD1. The CDR3 runs 16 residues. Germline CDR1 is NNHDY and CDR2 is SYVADS. Trimming cost V 2 bases and J 5 bases; bases outside gene matches: 9. CDR3 protein: CASSDDREEENERLFF. Partial CDR3 DNA: TGTGCCAGCAGTGACGACAGGGAGGAGGAAAACGAA.

A word on this clone: Gene names are mouse gene names. The CDR3 end falls 4 residues outside the read, so it is completed with the germline J gene. Other DNA sequences in this sample translate to the same CDR3. The J gene is TRBJ2-5, the V gene TRBV14, with a weak D call TRBD1 (6 bases). The V end lost 5 bases, the J end lost 3 bases, and 13 bases lay between the germline ends. The CDR3 is 14 amino acids. The V gene's germline CDR1 is SGHDT and CDR2 FRDEAV. This CDR3 is CASSPPGQQDTQYF. CDR3 DNA (partial): TGTGCCAGCAGCCCCCCGGGACAACAAGAC.

In the case of this clone: Mouse gene names and germline throughout. Read sequence stops 4 residues before the CDR3 end, and the germline J gene provides the missing end. The chain joins TRBV13-3 to TRBJ2-7; 12 bases are shared with TRBD2. The CDR3 length is 16 residues. J was trimmed by 0 bases and V by 5 bases; bases with no gene match: 6. CDR1 is NNHDY, CDR2 SYVADS, per germline. CDR3 protein: CASSSGTGGPSYEQYF. CDR3 DNA, as far as it was read: TGTGCCAGCAGCTCCGGGACTGGGGGGCCCTCCTAT.

A word on this clone: Mouse gene names and germline throughout. The read ends 4 residues before the CDR3 terminus; that terminus is restored from the germline J gene. This sequence joins TRBV13-3 and TRBJ2-7, with D perhaps TRBD2 (6 bases). V lost 2 bases and J lost 2, with 11 bases in between. Germline values: CDR1 NNHDY, CDR2 SYVADS. The CDR3 runs 14 residues. Incomplete CDR3 DNA: TGTGCCAGCAGTGAGGCCTGGGGTCCCTAT. It yields the protein CASSEAWGPY. Given in full, the CDR3 is CASSEAWGPYEQYF.

Concerning this clone: Gene names denote mouse genes. The read comes to an end 4 residues before the CDR3 does, leaving the germline J gene to fill in the end. The rearrangement links TRBV17 to TRBJ2-1; 7 bases are a match to TRBD1. The CDR3 is 16 amino acids. CDR1 is MNHDT, CDR2 YYDKIL, per germline. V lost 3 bases, J lost 0 bases, and 5 bases stayed unmatched. CDR3 DNA, as far as it was read: TGTGCTAGCAGTAGTTGGGGACAGACTAACTATGCT. This codes for CASSSWGQTNYA. The entire CDR3 reads CASSSWGQTNYAEQFF.

This clone has just a few counts. Gene names and germline match the mouse. The observed sequence ends 4 residues before the CDR3 terminus, with the missing tail filled in from the germline J gene. The chain links TRBV13-3 to TRBJ1-4; maybe TRBD1 (5 bases). The CDR3 spans 16 residues. CDR1 is NNHDY, CDR2 SYVADS, per germline. Trimming took 4 bases from V and 0 from J, leaving 13 bases between them. The CDR3 bases that were read are TGTGCCAGCAGTCCTTTCAAGACAGTTTCCAACGAA. This encodes CASSPFKTVSNE. The full CDR3 protein is CASSPFKTVSNERLFF.

This clone was seen many times. The listed genes are named as in mouse. The CDR3 end lies 4 residues beyond the end of the read and is filled in from the germline J gene. The genes are TRBV13-3 and TRBJ2-3; D is undetermined. CDR3 length: 13 amino acids. Trimming removed 4 bases at V and 2 bases at J, with 8 bases between. Germline loops: CDR1 NNHDY, CDR2 SYVADS. CDR3 region: CASSPQPAETLYF. The sequenced CDR3 bases are TGTGCCAGCAGTCCACAACCTGCAGAA.

This clone was seen only a few times. Germline and genes here are mouse. The CDR3 is cut off 4 residues early in the read; its end comes from the germline J gene. The chain recombines TRBV1 with TRBJ1-1, with TRBD1 identical over 10 bases. Germline V CDR1 and CDR2: NSQYPW, LRSPGD (reference sequence). This CDR3 has 16 amino acids. CDR3 protein: CTCSADRGQGRTEVFF. CDR3 DNA (partial): TGCACCTGCAGTGCAGATCGGGGACAGGGGAGGACA.

This clone has just a few counts. The gene names given are mouse names. Read coverage stops 4 residues before the CDR3 terminus; the germline J gene supplies the remainder. Other DNA variants within this sample encode the same CDR3. The V gene is TRBV19, the J gene TRBJ2-2; TRBD2 matches at 8 bases. V shed 1 base and J 0 bases; nucleotides not matched to a gene: 5. Germline loops: CDR1 FNHDT, CDR2 SITEND (reference sequence). The CDR3 is made up of 17 amino acids. CDR3 DNA, as far as it was read: TGTGCCAGCAGTATAAGGCTGGGGGGCGCAAACACCGGG. Translation gives CASSIRLGGANTG. The CDR3 in full is CASSIRLGGANTGQLYF.

Turning to this clone: All gene names here are mouse names. The read stops 4 residues short of the end of the CDR3; the missing end is completed from the germline J gene. The genes are TRBV19 and TRBJ2-4; 8 positions agree with TRBD2. CDR3 length: 15 amino acids. After removal of 4 bases from V and 2 bases from J, the junction contained 6 bases not matched to a gene. The germline gives CDR1 FNHDT, CDR2 SITEND (reference sequence). CDR3 bases read: TGTGCCAGCAGTTCCGACTGGGGACCTCAAAAC. Protein product: CASSSDWGPQN. From start to end, the CDR3 is CASSSDWGPQNTLYF.

A remark on this clone: Gene names follow the mouse nomenclature. The CDR3 goes on 4 residues after the read ends, and that part is filled in from the germline J gene. The rearrangement uses TRBV13-3 and TRBJ2-5; 12 nucleotides match TRBD2. The CDR3 totals 16 residues. Germline CDR1 NNHDY, CDR2 SYVADS. The covered CDR3 bases are TGTGCCAGCAGTGATTCCGGGACTGGGGGGCGAGAC. Its translation is CASSDSGTGGRD. The entire CDR3 reads CASSDSGTGGRDTQYF.

Regarding this clone: The gene symbols are mouse symbols. The read terminates 4 residues before the CDR3 end, so the remaining end is supplied by the germline J gene. V usage is TRBV1 and J usage is TRBJ1-4; D perhaps matches TRBD1 (6 bases). With 1 base removed from V and 4 bases from J, the gap between germline ends came to 10 bases. Looked up from germline, CDR1 is NSQYPW and CDR2 is LRSPGD (reference sequence). The CDR3 covers 15 residues. The covered CDR3 bases are TGCACCTGCAGTGCAGCAGGACAGTTCAACGAA. This gives the protein CTCSAAGQFNE. The entire CDR3 protein reads CTCSAAGQFNERLFF.

This clone was seen repeatedly, ten times or more. Germline and genes: mouse. The read terminates 4 residues before the CDR3 end, so the remaining end is supplied by the germline J gene. V and J are TRBV1 and TRBJ1-4; 10 nucleotides match TRBD1. CDR1 and CDR2 (germline): NSQYPW, LRSPGD (reference sequence). The CDR3 contains 15 residues. Germline trimming cut 1 base from V and 5 bases from J; bases unmatched to any gene: 1. The CDR3 DNA, read in part, is TGCACCTGCAGTGCAGCGGGACAGGGGAACGAA. Protein sequence: CTCSAAGQGNE. The complete CDR3 sequence is CTCSAAGQGNERLFF.

There are many counts of this clone. Gene names refer to mouse genes. Coverage ceases 4 residues before the CDR3 finishes, and the germline J gene fills in the end. The rearrangement links TRBV19 to TRBJ2-1; D is perhaps TRBD1 (5 bases). CDR3 length: 13 residues. CDR1 FNHDT and CDR2 SITEND come from the germline V gene (reference sequence). Deletions cut 5 bases from V and 1 base from J, with 7 bases between. The sequenced part of the CDR3 DNA is TGTGCCAGCAGACAGGAGAACTATGCT. Amino acid sequence: CASRQENYA. The full CDR3 reads CASRQENYAEQFF.

This clone was seen at least ten times. These gene names are mouse names. The CDR3 is cut off 4 residues early in the read; its end comes from the germline J gene. The gene calls are TRBV13-3 and TRBJ2-1; D ambiguous. The V end lost 0 bases, the J end lost 4 bases, and 8 bases lay between the germline ends. Germline V lookup: CDR1 NNHDY, CDR2 SYVADS. This CDR3 is built from 14 residues. The CDR3 spells CASSDEGGYAEQFF. The CDR3 DNA, read in part, is TGTGCCAGCAGTGATGAAGGAGGGTATGCT.